These T cell receptor beta chains were read from a single sample in a study of graft-versus-host responses after intestinal transplantation. TCRdb's copy holds only in-frame clones and misses some; the assay was immunoSEQ multiplex PCR. The table lists some 83,000 clones, 91% of them singletons. No cognate antigen is known for these TCRs. Sequencing was performed on unstimulated CD4+ T cells sorted from spleen or lymph node cells, taken before intestinal transplant. All receptors come from a human donor who received an intestinal transplant. The CDR3 runs from the conserved cysteine through the conserved F or W. D genes are given only for firm matches. Rows give clone size only sometimes, using once, few, many, or a class for an expanded clone.

- TRBJ2-2 - TRBV5-6 TGTGCCAGCAGCTTTGAGGTCGCAGCATTTAACACCGGGGAGCTGTTTTTT CASSFEVAAFNTGELFF
- TRBJ2-3 TRBD2 TRBV11-2 TGTGCCAGCAGGTCAACGACTAGCGTCGGCACAGATACGCAGTATTTT CASRSTTSVGTDTQYF
- TRBJ2-1 TRBD2 TRBV4-1 TGCGCCAGCAGCCAAGATGGGGAGCGGGGGGTGAGGAATGAGCAGTTCTTC CASSQDGERGVRNEQFF
- TRBJ1-3 - TRBV12-5 TGTGCTAGTGCTCCGGGGTCTTCTGGAAACACCATATATTTT CASAPGSSGNTIYF
- TRBJ1-5 TRBD1 TRBV6-5 TGTGCCAGCTCATCTCCGGGACAGAATCAGCCCCAGCATTTT CASSSPGQNQPQHF
- TRBJ2-3 - TRBV19 TGTGCCACCTCCTGGCCCGGAGCATTCGGAGATACGCAGTATTTT CATSWPGAFGDTQYF
- TRBJ1-6 TRBD1 TRBV15 TGTGCCACCAGCAGAGATTTCGGTAGACAGGGGTTTAATTCACCCCTCCACTTT CATSRDFGRQGFNSPLHF
- TRBJ1-1 - TRBV7-9 TGTGCCAGCAGCTTAGCGTGGTCAGGGAACACTGAAGCTTTCTTT CASSLAWSGNTEAFF
- TRBJ2-5 - TRBV18 TGTGCCAGCTCAGTAAAACAGGGTTACGGGACCCAGTACTTC CASSVKQGYGTQYF
- TRBJ2-7 - TRBV27 TGTGCCAGCAGTACCGGGACATCACGACCCTCCTACGAGCAGTACTTC CASSTGTSRPSYEQYF
- TRBJ1-2 - TRBV10-3 TGTGCCATCAGTGAGCGGACAGCGAACTATGGCTACACCTTC CAISERTANYGYTF
- TRBJ1-6 - TRBV5-6 TGTGCCAGTACCCGTGGGAGTTCACCCCTCCACTTT CASTRGSSPLHF
- TRBJ2-7 TRBD2 TRBV10-2 TGCGCCAGCAGTGAATGGGCGGGGGCCTACGAGCAGTACTTC CASSEWAGAYEQYF
- TRBJ2-7 - TRBV27 TGTGCCAGCAGTTTAGGGCCAGGGGAGTTCTACGAGCAGTACTTC CASSLGPGEFYEQYF
- TRBJ1-2 TRBD1 TRBV29-1 TGCAGCGTTGATCTGACAGGGGCTATGAGCTACACCTTC CSVDLTGAMSYTF
- TRBJ2-3 - TRBV28 TGTGCCAGCGGAAGGGACTTACAAACCACAGATACGCAGTATTTT CASGRDLQTTDTQYF
- TRBJ2-7 - TRBV27 TGTGCCAGCAGTTTATATGGGGGCGCCTACGAGCAGTACTTC CASSLYGGAYEQYF
- TRBJ1-1 TRBD1 TRBV19 TGTGCCAGTAGTCCCCTAGACAGGGTGAACACTGAAGCTTTCTTT CASSPLDRVNTEAFF
- TRBJ2-3 TRBD2 TRBV6-5 TGTGCCAGCAGTTACTCTAGTAGCGGGGGCACAGATACGCAGTATTTT CASSYSSSGGTDTQYF
- TRBJ2-5 - TRBV7-8 TGTGCCAGCAGCTCAGGAATAGCGGTGCAAGAGACCCAGTACTTC CASSSGIAVQETQYF
- TRBJ2-4 - TRBV19 TGTGCCAGTAGTCCCGGAGTATTCGGCAAAAACATTCAGTACTTC CASSPGVFGKNIQYF
few TRBJ2-7 TRBD1 TRBV6-5 TGTGCCAGCAGTTTAACAGGGGGCTCCTACGAGCAGTACTTC CASSLTGGSYEQYF
- TRBJ1-1 - TRBV5-6 TGTGCCAGCAGCTTAATGTATCGGGACACTGAAGCTTTCTTT CASSLMYRDTEAFF
- TRBJ2-3 - TRBV4-1 TGCGCCAGCAGCCAATATTTTGGGGTCCGGGGAGATACGCAGTATTTT CASSQYFGVRGDTQYF
- TRBJ1-5 TRBD1 TRBV5-6 TGTGCCAGCAGCTGGACAGGGAAGGGGGATCAGCCCCAGCATTTT CASSWTGKGDQPQHF
- TRBJ2-3 TRBD2 TRBV7-2 TGTGCCAGCAGCTGGCGGGCTAGCGGCAGAAGCACAGATACGCAGTATTTT CASSWRASGRSTDTQYF
- TRBJ2-2 - TRBV5-1 TGCGCCAGCAGCTTGGCAGGCCGGGCGGGACCCGGGGAGCTGTTTTTT CASSLAGRAGPGELFF
- TRBJ1-4 TRBD1 TRBV6-5 TGTGCCAGCAGTTACCGGACAGGGAGTAATGAAAAACTGTTTTTT CASSYRTGSNEKLFF
- TRBJ1-5 - TRBV6-6 TGTGCCAGCAGGTCAGATAGCAATCAGCCCCAGCATTTT CASRSDSNQPQHF
- TRBJ2-1 - TRBV6-1 TGTGCCAGCAGCCGGCAGGGCCGCAGGAATGAGCAGTTCTTC CASSRQGRRNEQFF
- TRBJ1-1 TRBD1 TRBV2 TGTGCCAGCACCCGGGACAGGGGGACAACCACTGAAGCTTTCTTT CASTRDRGTTTEAFF